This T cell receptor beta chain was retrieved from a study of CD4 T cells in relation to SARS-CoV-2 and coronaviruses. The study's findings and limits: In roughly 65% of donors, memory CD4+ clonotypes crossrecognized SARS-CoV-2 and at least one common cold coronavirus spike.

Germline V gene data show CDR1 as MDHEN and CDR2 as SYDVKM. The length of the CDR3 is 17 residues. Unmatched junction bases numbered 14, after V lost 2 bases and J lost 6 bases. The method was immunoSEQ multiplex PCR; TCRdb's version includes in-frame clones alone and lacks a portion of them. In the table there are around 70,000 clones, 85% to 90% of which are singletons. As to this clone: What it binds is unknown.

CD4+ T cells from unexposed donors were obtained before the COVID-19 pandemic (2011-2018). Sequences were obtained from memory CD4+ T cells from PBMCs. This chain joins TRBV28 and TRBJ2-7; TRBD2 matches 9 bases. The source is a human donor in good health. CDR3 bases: TGTGCCAGCAGTTTACCCCACGGCGGGGGGGCGGTCTCCGAGCAGTACTTC. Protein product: CASSLPHGGGAVSEQYF.